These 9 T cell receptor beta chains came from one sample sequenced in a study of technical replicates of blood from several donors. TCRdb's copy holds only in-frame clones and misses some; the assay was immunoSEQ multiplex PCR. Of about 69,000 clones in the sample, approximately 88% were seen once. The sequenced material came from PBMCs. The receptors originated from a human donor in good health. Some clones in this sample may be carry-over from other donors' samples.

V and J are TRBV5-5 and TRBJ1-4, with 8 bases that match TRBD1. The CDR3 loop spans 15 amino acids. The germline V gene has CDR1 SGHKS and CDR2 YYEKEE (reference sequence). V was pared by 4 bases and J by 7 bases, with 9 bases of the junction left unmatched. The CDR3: CASSPGTGRSEKLFF. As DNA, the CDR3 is TGTGCCAGCAGCCCAGGGACAGGACGTAGTGAAAAACTGTTTTTT.

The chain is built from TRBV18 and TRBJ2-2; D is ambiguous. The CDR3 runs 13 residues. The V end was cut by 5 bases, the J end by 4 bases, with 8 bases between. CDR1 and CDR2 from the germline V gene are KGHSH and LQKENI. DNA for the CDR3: TGTGCCAGCTCATCATTAGTCACCGGGGAGCTGTTTTTT. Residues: CASSSLVTGELFF.

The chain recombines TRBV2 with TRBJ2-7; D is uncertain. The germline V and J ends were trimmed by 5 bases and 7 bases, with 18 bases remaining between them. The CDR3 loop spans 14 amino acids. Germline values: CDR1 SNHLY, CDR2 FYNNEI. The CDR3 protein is CASSPRNKPEEQYF. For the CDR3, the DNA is TGTGCCAGCAGTCCTAGAAATAAACCCGAGGAGCAGTACTTC.

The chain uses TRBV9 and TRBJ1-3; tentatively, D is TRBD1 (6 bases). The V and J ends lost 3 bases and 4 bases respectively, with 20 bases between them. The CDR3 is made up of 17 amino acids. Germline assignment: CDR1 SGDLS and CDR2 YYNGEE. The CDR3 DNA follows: TGTGCCAGCAGCGGACTTGACAGGCAACGACCAGGAAACACCATATATTTT. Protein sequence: CASSGLDRQRPGNTIYF.

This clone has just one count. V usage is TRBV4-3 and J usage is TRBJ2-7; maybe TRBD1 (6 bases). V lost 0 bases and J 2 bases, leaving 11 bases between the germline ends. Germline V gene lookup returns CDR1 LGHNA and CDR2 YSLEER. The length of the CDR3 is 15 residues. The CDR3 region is CASSQDWAGAYEQYF. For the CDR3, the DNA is TGCGCCAGCAGCCAAGATTGGGCAGGGGCCTACGAGCAGTACTTC.

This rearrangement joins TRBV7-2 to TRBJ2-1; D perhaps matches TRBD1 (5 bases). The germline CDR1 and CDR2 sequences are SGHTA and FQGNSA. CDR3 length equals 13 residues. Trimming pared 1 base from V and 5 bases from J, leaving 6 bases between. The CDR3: CASSLGTNNEQFF. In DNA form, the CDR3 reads TGTGCCAGCAGCTTAGGGACAAACAATGAGCAGTTCTTC.

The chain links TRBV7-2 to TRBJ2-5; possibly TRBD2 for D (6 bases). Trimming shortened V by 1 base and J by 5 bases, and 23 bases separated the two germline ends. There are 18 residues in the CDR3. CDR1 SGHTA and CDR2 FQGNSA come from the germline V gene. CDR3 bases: TGTGCCAGCAGCTTAGTCAGGGCGGACGGGAGTGGTTTGGAGACCCAGTACTTC. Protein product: CASSLVRADGSGLETQYF.

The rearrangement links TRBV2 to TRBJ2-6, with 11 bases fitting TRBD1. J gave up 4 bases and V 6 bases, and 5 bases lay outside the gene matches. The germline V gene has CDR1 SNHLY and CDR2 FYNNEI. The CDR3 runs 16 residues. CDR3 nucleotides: TGTGCCAGCAGCACAGGACAGGGGGCCGGGGCCAACGTCCTGACTTTC. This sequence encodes CASSTGQGAGANVLTF.

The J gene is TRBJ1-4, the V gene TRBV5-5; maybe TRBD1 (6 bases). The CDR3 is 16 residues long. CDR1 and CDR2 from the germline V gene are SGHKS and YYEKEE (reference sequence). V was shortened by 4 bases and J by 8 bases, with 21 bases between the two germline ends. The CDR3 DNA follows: TGTGCCAGCAGCCCGAGAGGGGGACAAAGCTACGAAAAACTGTTTTTT. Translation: CASSPRGGQSYEKLFF. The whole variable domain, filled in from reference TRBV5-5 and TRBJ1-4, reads DAGVTQSPTHLIKTRGQQVTLRCSPISGHKSVSWYQQVLGQGPQFIFQYYEKEERGRGNFPDRFSARQFPNYSSELNVNALLLGDSALYLCASSPRGGQSYEKLFFGSGTQLSVL.